This T cell receptor beta chain was documented in a study of blood T cells in healthy people across ages. Overall study findings and caveats: Versus aged donors, long-lived donors had higher diversity and more naive CD4+ cells.

This clonotype turned up a few times. Its antigen remains unidentified. With a J-beta primer mix and a sample-barcoded 5' primer, a second PCR ran about 7 to 12 cycles. One entry per CDR3 protein, called by TCRdb with MiXCR from the 5' RACE reads. The sample comprises 1.5 million to 2 million distinct CDR3 sequences, 49% of which are singletons, and approximately 2.1% rests with the top ten. The CDR3 extends over 16 amino acids. V dropped 3 bases and J dropped 3 bases, with 16 bases sitting between them. Germline CDR1 KGHSH, CDR2 LQKENI. This rearrangement joins TRBV18 to TRBJ2-3; either TRBD1 or TRBD2 may fit D (5 bases each). This receptor was identified in a woman between 40 and 50 years old in good health. Source material: blood. CDR3 nucleotides: TGTGCCAGCTCACCGCCGGGACCACAGAGGACAGATACGCAGTATTTT. Its translation is CASSPPGPQRTDTQYF.